The T cell receptor (beta chain) described here comes from a study of T cells in Graves' hyperthyroidism and ophthalmopathy. Germline V gene sequence: CDR1 DFQATT, CDR2 SNEGSKA (reference sequence). Deletions cut 6 bases from V and 2 bases from J, with 14 bases between. This CDR3 has 13 amino acids. Researchers took RNA transcripts and amplified the TCR beta CDR3 regions from them. First-round RT-PCR targeting the TCR CDR3 was performed with the HTBI primer set. One entry per CDR3 protein results from TCRdb running MiXCR on the multiplex PCR reads. The sample has approximately 610,000 distinct CDR3 sequences; approximately 16% are singletons.

The rearrangement joins TRBV20-1 to TRBJ2-7; D perhaps matches TRBD2 (5 bases). Input material: blood. The sequence derives from a woman in her late teens or twenties with Graves' hyperthyroidism. CDR3 nucleotides: TGCAGTGCGGAACCGGGATTACCCTACGAGCAGTACTTC. Translated, it gives CSAEPGLPYEQYF.